The clone carrying this T cell receptor beta chain was counted a few times. Its specificity is unknown. Per germline, CDR1 DFQATT and CDR2 SNEGSKA (reference sequence). CDR3 length: 12 amino acids. V lost 6 bases to trimming and J lost 1 base, with 10 bases between them. A J-beta primer mix and a sample-barcoded 5' primer were used in a second PCR of roughly 6 to 12 cycles. TCRdb used MiXCR to reprocess the 5' RACE reads, holding one entry per CDR3 protein. The table records about 800,000 distinct CDR3 sequences, approximately 25% of them present only once. The data originate from a study of blood T cells in healthy people across ages. Study results and caveats: Investigators treated diversity estimates from one million T cells as underestimates.

The donors, aged about 6 to 100, were healthy Caucasians from Russia. These data also formed part of another study, on T cells of mothers and their children.

The chain is built from TRBV20-1 and TRBJ2-7, with D possibly TRBD2 on 5 matching bases. The TCR was taken from a boy between 10 and 17 years old in good health. Input material: blood. CDR3 sequence reads: CSAGRESYEQYF. The DNA for the CDR3 is TGCAGTGCAGGACGGGAATCCTACGAGCAGTACTTC.